This is a list of T cell receptor beta chains from one sample in a study of CD8+ T cells in alopecia areata. The data were produced by immunoSEQ multiplex PCR, yet TCRdb's version contains in-frame clones alone and is incomplete. The sample lists 150,000 or so clones; about 61% were seen once. The starting material was CD4+ T cells sorted from blood, obtained at approximately week 60, from a patient treated with tofacitinib. The receptors derive from a human donor with alopecia areata. CDR3s include the opening cysteine and the closing phenylalanine or tryptophan.

j_call: TRBJ2-7; v_call: TRBV7-2; cdr3_aa: CASSLDWAGEQYF
j_call: TRBJ2-5; v_call: TRBV7-8; cdr3_aa: CASSFKLETQYF
j_call: TRBJ2-7; v_call: TRBV5-6; cdr3_aa: CASSVSSYEQYF
j_call: TRBJ1-6; v_call: TRBV18; cdr3_aa: CASSRSGSPLHF
j_call: TRBJ1-2; v_call: TRBV25-1; cdr3_aa: CASSEGGAYGYTF
j_call: TRBJ1-1; v_call: TRBV6-6; cdr3_aa: CASSYADRNTEAFF
j_call: TRBJ2-3; v_call: TRBV2; cdr3_aa: CASSDNTQYF
j_call: TRBJ2-1; v_call: TRBV10-3; cdr3_aa: CATTGDNEQFF
j_call: TRBJ2-7; v_call: TRBV6-5; cdr3_aa: CASSRTGLNEQYF
j_call: TRBJ1-2; v_call: TRBV5-1; cdr3_aa: CASRDRSDGYTF
j_call: TRBJ1-4; v_call: TRBV5-1; cdr3_aa: CASSLVSGNRAEKLFF
j_call: TRBJ1-4; v_call: TRBV4-1; cdr3_aa: CASSQAPGTNEKLFF
j_call: TRBJ1-3; v_call: TRBV11-2; cdr3_aa: CASSLDRVGGNTIYF
j_call: TRBJ2-6; v_call: TRBV7-9; cdr3_aa: CASSDDRTGRSGANVLTF
j_call: TRBJ1-2; v_call: TRBV5-6; cdr3_aa: CASSEQGVSYGYTF
j_call: TRBJ1-2; v_call: TRBV7-9; cdr3_aa: CASSPSASYGYTF
j_call: TRBJ2-7; v_call: TRBV30; cdr3_aa: CAWTPRDRLYEQYF
j_call: TRBJ1-6; v_call: TRBV27; cdr3_aa: CAALPGTEFSPLHF
j_call: TRBJ2-5; v_call: TRBV30; cdr3_aa: CAWGSLVTQYF
j_call: TRBJ1-1; v_call: TRBV30; cdr3_aa: CAYQQGRNTEAFF
j_call: TRBJ1-5; v_call: TRBV5-1; cdr3_aa: CASSYGDGNQPQHF
j_call: TRBJ1-5; v_call: TRBV6-1; cdr3_aa: CASRPQRNQPQHF
j_call: TRBJ2-5; v_call: TRBV6-5; cdr3_aa: CASSYVQHQETQYF
j_call: TRBJ2-7; v_call: TRBV20-1; cdr3_aa: CSASVLSEQYF
j_call: TRBJ1-1; v_call: TRBV5-1; cdr3_aa: CASSFIQSAEGSTEAFF
j_call: TRBJ2-1; v_call: TRBV2; cdr3_aa: CASRPRAQYSEQFF
j_call: TRBJ2-3; v_call: TRBV4-1; cdr3_aa: CASSRMQRGPSLSSTDTQYF
j_call: TRBJ1-2; v_call: TRBV19; cdr3_aa: CASIPDRVMRGYTF
j_call: TRBJ2-3; v_call: TRBV5-1; cdr3_aa: CASSSGQNTDTQYF
j_call: TRBJ1-1; v_call: TRBV10-3; cdr3_aa: CAISERQGQNTEAFF
j_call: TRBJ1-1; v_call: TRBV10-1; cdr3_aa: CASSESGTRVEAFF
j_call: TRBJ2-5; v_call: TRBV4-1; cdr3_aa: CASSQESLGVKKTQYF
j_call: TRBJ1-2; v_call: TRBV19; cdr3_aa: CASSTAGTGYGYTF
j_call: TRBJ2-3; v_call: TRBV5-1; cdr3_aa: CASSLASGQDTQYF
j_call: TRBJ2-6; v_call: TRBV2; cdr3_aa: CASSEVGAGANVLTF
j_call: TRBJ2-6; v_call: TRBV6-5; cdr3_aa: CASSYAWGSGANVLTF
j_call: TRBJ2-7; v_call: TRBV5-6; cdr3_aa: CASSSLPTYEQYF
j_call: TRBJ1-2; v_call: TRBV5-6; cdr3_aa: CASTNPAGDLSGYTF
j_call: TRBJ1-5; v_call: TRBV30; cdr3_aa: CAWTRTGGKQPQHF
j_call: TRBJ1-1; v_call: TRBV4-2; cdr3_aa: CASSQDILGTVNTEAFF
j_call: TRBJ2-5; v_call: TRBV19; cdr3_aa: CASSMFQGLRETQYF
j_call: TRBJ1-1; v_call: TRBV30; cdr3_aa: CAWSAQTGGYTEAFF
j_call: TRBJ2-3; v_call: TRBV5-4; cdr3_aa: CASSSNPTDTQYF
j_call: TRBJ1-1; v_call: TRBV29-1; cdr3_aa: CSVGQPNRATEAFF